The 24 T cell receptor beta chains listed next were all sequenced from one sample in a study of T cells in Graves' hyperthyroidism and ophthalmopathy. The CDR3 regions of TCR beta were amplified from RNA transcripts. First-round RT-PCR targeting the TCR CDR3 was performed with the HTBI primer set. Each CDR3 protein gets one entry after TCRdb re-called the multiplex PCR reads with MiXCR. The sample includes 500,000 to 800,000 distinct CDR3 sequences, roughly 46% of them seen just once. Sequencing was done on a sample of peripheral blood or thyroid tissue (not recorded which). These receptors were taken from an adult man with Graves' disease, either hyperthyroidism or ophthalmopathy (not recorded which).

This clonotype was counted many times. The chain carries TRBV29-1 and TRBJ2-5, with 9 bases aligning to TRBD1. The CDR3 totals 12 residues. V shed 6 bases, J shed 5 bases, and the junction held 4 bases outside the gene matches. Germline V gene lookup returns CDR1 SQVTM and CDR2 ANQGSEA. CDR3: CSVGQGAETQYF. The CDR3 DNA sequence: TGCAGCGTGGGACAGGGAGCGGAGACCCAGTACTTC.

This clonotype showed up just a few times. V gene TRBV2 combines with J gene TRBJ2-7, with 9 bases fitting TRBD1. In germline, CDR1 is SNHLY, CDR2 FYNNEI. The CDR3 is made up of 14 amino acids. V dropped 7 bases and J dropped 3; count of bases not matched to a gene: 7. In DNA form, the CDR3 reads TGTGCCAGCACCGACGGGACAGGGCTCTACGAGCAGTACTTC. Amino acids: CASTDGTGLYEQYF.

The chain uses TRBV7-3 and TRBJ2-5; possible D gene TRBD2, 6 bases. Gene TRBJ2-1 matches the end of the DNA better, so the J call may be wrong. The V gene's germline CDR1 is SGHTA and CDR2 FQGTGA. The CDR3 is made up of 11 amino acids. The CDR3 DNA reads TGTGCCAGCAGCGGAGGGCGGGAGCAGTTCTTC. Protein sequence: CASSGGREQFF.

This clonotype occurred a few times. The rearrangement uses TRBV12-3 or TRBV12-4 and TRBJ2-7, with a tentative D call TRBD2 (7 bases). The CDR3 extends over 13 amino acids. The ends were cut back, 5 bases at V and 2 bases at J, with 10 bases in the middle. The CDR3 DNA sequence: TGTGCCAGCAGTGGGCGGGGGCCCTACGAGCAGTACTTC. Translation gives CASSGRGPYEQYF.

This clonotype was recorded once. The chain combines TRBV25-1 with TRBJ2-5, with 9 bases lining up with TRBD1. This CDR3 has 15 residues. The V gene's germline CDR1 is MGHDK and CDR2 SYGVNS. The junction had 9 bases not matched to a gene; V was cut back by 4 bases and J by 6 bases. This CDR3 reads CASSGSGTGSKTQYF. The CDR3 DNA follows: TGTGCCAGCAGTGGATCGGGGACAGGGAGCAAGACCCAGTACTTC.

There are many counts of this clonotype. This chain uses TRBV25-1 with TRBJ1-4; weak D call: TRBD1 (5 bases). The CDR3 consists of 15 residues. Germline V gene sequence: CDR1 MGHDK, CDR2 SYGVNS. With 2 bases removed from V and 8 bases from J, the gap between germline ends came to 15 bases. The chain's CDR3 is CASSEPAGLREKLFF. CDR3 DNA: TGTGCCAGCAGTGAACCGGCAGGGTTGAGGGAAAAACTGTTTTTT.

CDR3: CASRFPGQGVYEQYF. The CDR3 DNA follows: TGTGCCAGCAGATTTCCGGGACAGGGGGTCTACGAGCAGTACTTC. The V and J genes are TRBV5-5 and TRBJ2-7; TRBD1 aligns across 11 bases. Trimming cost V 5 bases and J 3 bases; bases outside gene matches: 7. Germline V CDR1 and CDR2: SGHKS, YYEKEE (reference sequence). The CDR3 contains 15 residues.

This clonotype was counted a single time. The chain uses TRBV2 and TRBJ1-2, with D perhaps TRBD1 (6 bases). CDR1 and CDR2 from the germline V gene are SNHLY and FYNNEI. Between the trimmed V and J ends, which lost 6 bases and 8 bases, there was a span of 16 bases. The CDR3 length is 13 residues. The CDR3 nucleotides are TGTGCCAGCAGCCAGGGGCCCGGACGGGGCTACACCTTC. As protein: CASSQGPGRGYTF.

This clonotype was recorded at least ten times. The CDR3 DNA reads as TGTGCCAGCAGCCCTGGGACAGGGAATGAAAAACTGTTTTTT. It yields the protein CASSPGTGNEKLFF. The rearrangement links TRBV7-9 to TRBJ1-4, with 9 bases lining up with TRBD1. V lost 5 bases to trimming and J lost 5 bases; unmatched junction nucleotides: 3. Looked up from germline, CDR1 is SEHNR and CDR2 is FQNEAQ (reference sequence). The CDR3 is made up of 14 amino acids.

This clonotype was recorded many times. This rearrangement joins TRBV10-2 to TRBJ1-1, with D unclear. The CDR3 runs 13 residues. V lost 6 bases to trimming and J lost 5 bases, with 13 bases between them. CDR1 is WSHSY, CDR2 SAAADI, per germline. CDR3 residues: CASRQTQVTEAFF. The DNA for the CDR3 is TGCGCCAGCAGGCAGACCCAGGTTACTGAAGCTTTCTTT.

This clonotype showed up just once. In DNA form, the CDR3 reads TGTGCCAGCAATGAAGCTGGGCAGAACACTGAAGCTTTCTTT. Translated, it gives CASNEAGQNTEAFF. The chain uses TRBV6-9 and TRBJ1-1; D remains unclear. The V and J ends lost 7 bases and 1 base respectively, with 13 bases between them. There are 14 residues in the CDR3. Germline lookup yields CDR1 MNHGY and CDR2 SVAAGI.

This chain links TRBV25-1 with TRBJ1-3, with 8 positions matching TRBD1. From germline, CDR1 is MGHDK and CDR2 SYGVNS. The CDR3 is made up of 15 amino acids. V was pared by 3 bases and J by 8 bases, with 9 bases of the junction left unmatched. The CDR3 DNA follows: TGTGCCAGCAGTGATGGAACGGACAGGGCGTACACCATATATTTT. It yields the protein CASSDGTDRAYTIYF. The variable domain in full, with the rest retrieved from reference TRBV25-1 and TRBJ1-3, is EADIYQTPRYLVIGTGKKITLECSQTMGHDKMYWYQQDPGMELHLIHYSYGVNSTEKGDLSSESTVSRIRTEHFPLTLESARPSHTSQYLCASSDGTDRAYTIYFGEGSWLTVV.

The CDR3: CSARLASGRAETQYF. The CDR3 nucleotides read TGCAGTGCTAGGTTGGCTAGCGGGAGGGCGGAGACCCAGTACTTC. The chain is built from TRBV20-1 and TRBJ2-5; TRBD2 agrees at 12 bases. V lost 3 bases and J lost 5; bases outside the gene matches: 7. The CDR3 has 15 amino acids. Germline-derived CDR1 and CDR2 are DFQATT and SNEGSKA (reference sequence).

This clonotype was seen a few times. The chain combines TRBV12-3 or TRBV12-4 with TRBJ1-5, with 9 bases fitting TRBD1. CDR3 length: 16 amino acids. The junction had 7 bases not matched to a gene; V was cut back by 5 bases and J by 2 bases. For the CDR3, the DNA is TGTGCCAGCAGTGATTCTGGGGACAGGGGCAATCAGCCCCAGCATTTT. Protein product: CASSDSGDRGNQPQHF.

This clonotype was counted only a few times. The chain recombines TRBV7-9 with TRBJ1-1; 9 positions match TRBD1. The CDR3 sequence is 15 residues long. With V trimmed by 5 bases and J by 5 bases, 9 bases remained unmatched. Germline V lookup: CDR1 SEHNR, CDR2 FQNEAQ (reference sequence). CDR3 loop: CASSSQGQGRTEAFF. The CDR3, as DNA: TGTGCCAGCAGCAGCCAGGGACAGGGCAGGACTGAAGCTTTCTTT. Variable domain in full (rest from reference TRBV7-9 and TRBJ1-1): DTGVSQNPRHKITKRGQNVTFRCDPISEHNRLYWYRQTLGQGPEFLTYFQNEAQLEKSRLLSDRFSAERPKGSFSTLEIQRTEQGDSAMYLCASSSQGQGRTEAFFGQGTRLTVV.

In its sample, this clonotype was seen many times. The V call is TRBV29-1, the J call TRBJ1-1; D remains ambiguous. Trimming cost V 0 bases and J 1 base, with 9 bases left between them. Germline V gene lookup returns CDR1 SQVTM and CDR2 ANQGSEA. The CDR3 loop spans 14 amino acids. The CDR3 region has the DNA TGCAGCGTTGAAGATGACGGGTGGAACACTGAAGCTTTCTTT. It yields the protein CSVEDDGWNTEAFF.

This chain uses TRBV29-1 with TRBJ2-7; TRBD2 agrees at 7 bases. V lost 6 bases and J lost 3; bases outside the gene matches: 17. Germline V gives CDR1 SQVTM, CDR2 ANQGSEA. The CDR3 is 16 residues long. Here the CDR3 DNA reads TGCAGCGTACGACCTGGCGGGAGCTCCAAAGGCTACGAGCAGTACTTC. It translates to CSVRPGGSSKGYEQYF.

This clonotype was seen ten or more times. The rearrangement uses TRBV20-1 and TRBJ2-5; D is undetermined. In germline, CDR1 is DFQATT, CDR2 SNEGSKA (reference sequence). V was cut by 0 bases and J by 5 bases, with 10 bases left in between. The CDR3 totals 13 residues. Here the CDR3 DNA reads TGCAGTGCTAGAGATCCCTCGTCTGAGACCCAGTACTTC. It specifies CSARDPSSETQYF.

The CDR3 DNA reads as TGTGCCAGCAGTGACCGGGGGGCGGTATCGGAAGCTTTCTTT. This gives the protein CASSDRGAVSEAFF. J is TRBJ1-1 and V is TRBV12-3 or TRBV12-4; a possible D gene is TRBD1 (6 bases). Trimming shortened V by 5 bases and J by 8 bases, and 18 bases separated the two germline ends. The CDR3 totals 14 residues.

The gene calls are TRBV11-2 and TRBJ1-2; the D is unclear. Germline assignment: CDR1 SGHAT and CDR2 FQNNGV. The length of the CDR3 is 12 residues. Trimming took 5 bases from V and 4 from J, leaving 8 bases between them. CDR3 in amino acids: CASSREGYGYTF. The CDR3 DNA sequence: TGTGCCAGCAGCCGTGAGGGCTATGGCTACACCTTC.

The J gene is TRBJ2-7, the V gene TRBV10-3, with 7 bases aligning to TRBD1. The germline V gene has CDR1 ENHRY and CDR2 SYGVKD. Trimming took 6 bases from V and 0 from J; bases not matched to a gene: 8. This CDR3 region has 15 residues. CDR3 in DNA: TGTGCCATCAGACCTGAGGGGACAGCCTCCTACGAGCAGTACTTC. It encodes CAIRPEGTASYEQYF.

This clonotype has a count of ten or more. V usage is TRBV25-1 and J usage is TRBJ1-2, with 11 bases that match TRBD1. Trimming removed 4 bases from V and 3 bases from J; junction bases left unmatched: 4. In germline, CDR1 is MGHDK, CDR2 SYGVNS. The CDR3 is made up of 15 amino acids. Here the CDR3 reads CASSVAGQGDYGYTF. CDR3 DNA: TGTGCCAGCAGTGTTGCGGGACAGGGGGACTATGGCTACACCTTC.

The J gene is TRBJ1-4, the V gene TRBV20-1; 7 positions agree with TRBD1. The CDR3 covers 14 residues. The germline V gene encodes CDR1 DFQATT and CDR2 SNEGSKA (reference sequence). The V and J ends lost 5 bases and 5 bases, in that order; junction bases with no gene match: 8. CDR3: CSAGNTGENEKLFF. The DNA of the CDR3 is TGCAGTGCTGGAAACACAGGGGAGAATGAAAAACTGTTTTTT.

This chain joins TRBV10-1 and TRBJ2-7; 7 bases align to TRBD1. The V and J ends lost 2 bases and 5 bases, in that order; junction bases with no gene match: 9. Per germline, CDR1 WNHNN and CDR2 SYGVQD (reference sequence). This CDR3 spans 15 amino acids. CDR3: CASSEAFGDRDEQYF. CDR3 bases: TGCGCCAGCAGTGAGGCTTTTGGAGACAGGGACGAGCAGTACTTC.